The present T cell receptor beta chain was sequenced within a study of CD8 T cells in ankylosing spondylitis. Germline V gives CDR1 SGHVT, CDR2 SQSDAQ. This CDR3 has 16 amino acids. Trimming stripped 5 bases from V and 0 bases from J, with 14 bases between. TCRdb re-derived calls from the 5' RACE reads in MiXCR, one entry per CDR3 protein. In the table there are approximately 100,000 distinct CDR3 sequences, about 8.3% of which are singletons. Findings and caveats of the study: Reportedly, significant enrichment of disease-linked clones occurred in matched ankylosing spondylitis synovial fluid. There were earlier reports of some motif variants in reactive arthritis synovial fluid and blood. Seven to nine highly homologous variants formed a TCR beta motif that appeared characteristic of ankylosing spondylitis blood.

The table lists this clonotype with many counts. The antigen is unknown. Material for sequencing was blood, either unsorted or a sorted T cell fraction (not recorded which). This TCR was recovered from a male donor with ankylosing spondylitis or in good health (not recorded which). V is TRBV7-4 and J is TRBJ1-5; tentative D call: TRBD1 (6 bases). The CDR3 DNA reads TGTGCCAGCAGCGCCGGGACAACCTATAGCAATCAGCCCCAGCATTTT. This translates into CASSAGTTYSNQPQHF.